Shown below are 9 T cell receptor beta chains from a single sample sequenced in a study of blood T cell repertoires in COVID-19. Clones were read by immunoSEQ multiplex PCR, and TCRdb kept only the in-frame ones, dropping some. The data show fewer than 35,000 clones, about nine tenths seen once. The sequenced material came from peripheral blood. Receptors were obtained from a man aged 50-60 years with active or convalescent COVID-19.

The chain joins TRBV30 to TRBJ2-7; maybe TRBD2 (5 bases). Trimming took off 0 bases at V and 3 bases at J, with 12 bases between the two ends. Germline assignment: CDR1 GTSNPN and CDR2 SVGIG (reference sequence). This CDR3 region has 14 residues. CDR3 residues: CAWSVGLSGYEQYF. The CDR3 nucleotides read TGTGCCTGGAGTGTAGGACTTTCGGGCTACGAGCAGTACTTC. Supplemented by reference TRBV30 and TRBJ2-7, the full variable domain reads SQTIHQWPATLVQPVGSPLSLECTVEGTSNPNLYWYRQAAGRGLQLLFYSVGIGQISSEVPQNLSASRPQDRQFILSSKKLLLSDSGFYLCAWSVGLSGYEQYFGPGTRLTVT.

The chain links TRBV28 to TRBJ1-2; the match to TRBD1 covers 7 bases. This CDR3 comprises 16 residues. After removal of 6 bases from V and 4 bases from J, the junction contained 14 bases not matched to a gene. Germline lookup yields CDR1 MDHEN and CDR2 SYDVKM. The CDR3 coding sequence is TGTGCCAGCAGCCGTGGCGGTCGGACAGGCTTCTATGGCTACACCTTC. Amino acids: CASSRGGRTGFYGYTF.

This rearrangement joins TRBV11-2 to TRBJ2-7; 12 bases map to TRBD2. Germline loops: CDR1 SGHAT, CDR2 FQNNGV. The junction had 1 base not matched to a gene; V was cut back by 0 bases and J by 4 bases. This CDR3 is 15 amino acids long. The CDR3 DNA sequence: TGTGCCAGCAGCTTAGAGGGGACTAGCGGGTACGAGCAGTACTTC. The encoded protein is CASSLEGTSGYEQYF.

This chain uses TRBV28 with TRBJ2-5; 8 nucleotides line up with TRBD2. The CDR3 runs 15 residues. Germline CDR1 and CDR2: MDHEN and SYDVKM. V shed 6 bases, J shed 1 base, and the junction held 7 bases outside the gene matches. CDR3 sequence reads: CASSPFTSGQETQYF. In DNA form, the CDR3 reads TGTGCCAGCAGCCCCTTCACTAGCGGCCAAGAGACCCAGTACTTC.

The chain carries TRBV6-2 or TRBV6-3 and TRBJ1-4; D is possibly TRBD1 (5 bases). V was clipped by 0 bases and J by 0 bases, with 8 bases between them. This CDR3 region has 16 residues. Per germline, CDR1 MNHEY and CDR2 SVGEGT. The CDR3, as DNA: TGTGCCAGCAGTTACTCGCCAGGGACAACTAATGAAAAACTGTTTTTT. It is translated as CASSYSPGTTNEKLFF.

The V gene is TRBV6-5, the J gene TRBJ1-1, with unresolved D. The V gene's germline CDR1 is MNHEY and CDR2 SVGAGI. This CDR3 comprises 15 residues. The V gene lost 2 bases and the J gene lost 3 bases, with 13 bases spanning the gap. CDR3 in amino acids: CASSYSGGGHTEAFF. In DNA, the CDR3 is TGTGCCAGCAGTTACAGCGGCGGAGGGCACACTGAAGCTTTCTTT.

Written as DNA, the CDR3 is TGCGCCAGCAGCTTGGCAGGATCCAGTAACTATGGCTACACCTTC. It codes for CASSLAGSSNYGYTF. The chain couples TRBV5-1 to TRBJ1-2; unclear D gene. Trimming removed 0 bases at V and 1 base at J, with 10 bases between. Germline loops: CDR1 SGHRS, CDR2 YFSETQ. This CDR3 region has 15 residues. The variable domain in full, completed from reference TRBV5-1 and TRBJ1-2, reads KAGVTQTPRYLIKTRGQQVTLSCSPISGHRSVSWYQQTPGQGLQFLFEYFSETQRNKGNFPGRFSGRQFSNSRSEMNVSTLELGDSALYLCASSLAGSSNYGYTFGSGTRLTVV.

This clone has just one count. The chain joins TRBV7-9 to TRBJ1-4, with D unresolved. V lost 4 bases, J lost 7 bases, and 13 bases lay in between. The CDR3 spans 14 residues. Germline lookup yields CDR1 SEHNR and CDR2 FQNEAQ (reference sequence). The CDR3 nucleotides read TGTGCCAGCAGCTCGGACTTATTTATTGAAAAACTGTTTTTT. This translates into CASSSDLFIEKLFF.

This chain's CDR3 is CASSEVVEVYGYTF. The CDR3 nucleotides read TGTGCCAGCAGTGAAGTGGTGGAGGTATATGGCTACACCTTC. The genes are TRBV2 and TRBJ1-2; D is ambiguous. The CDR3 contains 14 residues. Trimming removed 1 base from V and 5 bases from J, with 11 bases in between. Germline lookup yields CDR1 SNHLY and CDR2 FYNNEI.